Each of the 22 T cell receptor beta chains below was sequenced from the same sample in a study of kidney transplant recipient with SARS-CoV-2 infection. TCRdb used MiXCR to reprocess the reads, holding one entry per CDR3 protein. The repertoire consists of approximately 240,000 distinct CDR3 sequences, with about 30% occurring once and the leading ten covering around 7.8%. The sample consisted of a blood sample, taken at baseline and on day 111 from a kidney transplant recipient. The receptors were gathered from a male patient in his thirties who had COVID-19 and was a kidney transplant recipient. Some T cells may be the graft donor's.

In its sample, this clonotype was seen many times. The V and J genes are TRBV4-1 and TRBJ2-3; D might be TRBD2 (7 bases). The germline V gene encodes CDR1 MGHRA and CDR2 YSYEKL. This CDR3 comprises 16 residues. V was pared by 1 base and J by 1 base, with 12 bases between. In DNA form, the CDR3 reads TGCGCCAGCAGCCAAGTGGGAGGGGGGGGCACAGATACGCAGTATTTT. Its protein is CASSQVGGGGTDTQYF.

This clonotype was observed at least ten times. In DNA form, the CDR3 reads TGTGCCAGCAGTTCGCGTTACACAGCAGGAAAGACCTATGGCTACACCTTC. Protein: CASSSRYTAGKTYGYTF. The chain joins TRBV12-3 or TRBV12-4 to TRBJ1-2; D not certain. Trimming took 4 bases from V and 4 from J, leaving 22 bases between them. The CDR3 sequence is 17 residues long.

A note on this clonotype: A read error may be the cause here, since a much bigger clone is one base away. The chain employs TRBV28 and TRBJ2-7; D perhaps matches TRBD2 (6 bases). The CDR3 covers 15 residues. The V and J ends lost 5 bases and 2 bases respectively, with 16 bases between them. Germline CDR1 and CDR2: MDHEN and SYDVKM. The CDR3 coding sequence is TGTGCCAGCAGTCCCCCGTTGTCTAGCGCCTACGAGCAGTACTTC. Translation gives CASSPPLSSAYEQYF.

In this sample, this clonotype turned up many times. The chain combines TRBV10-3 with TRBJ2-5, with D maybe TRBD2 (5 bases). This CDR3 has 16 residues. Germline-derived CDR1 and CDR2 are ENHRY and SYGVKD. V gave up 2 bases and J gave up 4 bases, with 17 bases separating them. The CDR3 sequence: CAISEAFLLEGETQYF. The DNA for the CDR3 is TGTGCCATCAGTGAGGCCTTCCTCCTTGAGGGAGAGACCCAGTACTTC.

This clonotype has at least ten counts. J is TRBJ2-7 and V is TRBV6-2 or TRBV6-3, with TRBD1 as a possible D gene (6 bases). CDR1 MNHEY and CDR2 SVGEGT come from the germline V gene. This CDR3 has 14 amino acids. With 5 bases removed from V and 3 bases from J, the gap between germline ends came to 14 bases. Here the CDR3 DNA reads TGTGCCAGCAGTACCGACAGGCAGAACTACGAGCAGTACTTC. Protein product: CASSTDRQNYEQYF.

This clonotype was detected ten times or more. The V and J genes are TRBV6-5 and TRBJ2-2; tentative D call: TRBD2 (6 bases). The CDR3 length is 16 residues. Trimming cost V 6 bases and J 5 bases, with 19 bases left between them. Germline V gives CDR1 MNHEY, CDR2 SVGAGI. CDR3 amino acids: CASRARTGGQTGELFF. For the CDR3, the DNA is TGTGCCAGCAGGGCCAGAACCGGAGGGCAAACCGGGGAGCTGTTTTTT.

As regards this clonotype: A single base separates this from a much larger clone, so it may be a read error. The chain has TRBV19 and TRBJ1-2; D ambiguous. Germline lookup yields CDR1 LNHDA and CDR2 SQIVND (reference sequence). The CDR3 sequence is 17 residues long. CDR3 nucleotides: TGTGCCAGTAGTCCTCTAGAGACAAATCGAAAGACCTATGGCTACGCCTTC. Translating it yields CASSPLETNRKTYGYAF.

Of note for this clonotype: A much larger clone differs by one base, so this may be a read error. The CDR3 sequence: CASPPRQGVYEQYV. In DNA, the CDR3 is TGTGCCAGCCCACCGAGGCAGGGGGTCTACGAGCAGTACGTC. V is TRBV18 and J is TRBJ2-5; 7 bases line up with TRBD1. TRBJ2-7 matches the DNA end more closely, so the J call is doubtful. CDR1 is KGHSH, CDR2 LQKENI, per germline. This CDR3 has 14 residues.

Regarding this clonotype: This could be a read error, since a much larger clone is one nucleotide away. V gene TRBV5-1 combines with J gene TRBJ2-7; D ambiguous. Germline V CDR1 and CDR2: SGHRS, YFSETQ. This CDR3 region has 15 residues. The DNA for the CDR3 is TGCGCCGGCAGCTTGGAAGCAAAGGGAAGCTACGAGCAGTACTTC. It is translated as CAGSLEAKGSYEQYF. The full variable domain, in which reference TRBV5-1 and TRBJ2-7 provide the parts outside the CDR3, is KAGVTQTPRYLIKTRGQQVTLSCSPISGHRSVSWYQQTPGQGLQFLFEYFSETQRNKGNFPGRFSGRQFSNSRSEMNVSTLELGDSALYLCAGSLEAKGSYEQYFGPGTRLTVT.

At least ten counts were recorded for this clonotype. The chain has TRBV4-3 and TRBJ1-1, with 7 nucleotides matching TRBD1. This CDR3 spans 15 amino acids. V was clipped by 1 base and J by 6 bases; unmatched bases: 8. CDR1 and CDR2 from the germline V gene are LGHNA and YSLEER. The CDR3 DNA sequence: TGCGCCAGCAGCCAAGTGGTCAGGGGGATCTCTGAAGCTTTCTTT. It yields the protein CASSQVVRGISEAFF.

This clonotype has a single count. Given a much more abundant clone one base away, this may be a read error. The CDR3 here is CASSPDRGPILHGYTF. Written as DNA, the CDR3 is TGCGCCAGCAGCCCCGACAGGGGCCCGATCCTCCATGGCTACACCTTC. The chain combines TRBV5-1 with TRBJ1-2; TRBD1 matches at 8 bases. Germline V lookup: CDR1 SGHRS, CDR2 YFSETQ. The CDR3 runs 16 residues. With 4 bases clipped from V and 6 bases from J, the junction kept 14 bases outside the gene matches. Full variable domain (remainder filled in from reference TRBV5-1 and TRBJ1-2): KAGVTQTPRYLIKTRGQQVTLSCSPISGHRSVSWYQQTPGQGLQFLFEYFSETQRNKGNFPGRFSGRQFSNSRSEMNVSTLELGDSALYLCASSPDRGPILHGYTFGSGTRLTVV.

A remark on this clonotype: A much larger clone differs from this one at a single base, so this may be a read error. This chain links TRBV18 with TRBJ2-1, with 10 bases lining up with TRBD2. In germline, CDR1 is KGHSH, CDR2 LQKENI. The CDR3 sequence is 17 residues long. CDR3 sequence reads: CASPPRLAGVSYNEQFF. The CDR3 DNA sequence: TGTGCCAGCCCACCACGTCTAGCGGGAGTTTCCTACAATGAGCAGTTCTTC.

The genes are TRBV9 and TRBJ1-4, with TRBD1 matching 11 bases. The CDR3 has 18 residues. CDR1 SGDLS and CDR2 YYNGEE come from the germline V gene. J gave up 8 bases and V 4 bases, and 16 bases lay outside the gene matches. The CDR3 DNA follows: TGTGCCAGCAGCCCCCAGGGACAGGGGGGAGTTGCATACGAAAAACTGTTTTTT. This translates into CASSPQGQGGVAYEKLFF.

This clonotype showed up just a few times. V usage is TRBV5-4 and J usage is TRBJ2-2; maybe TRBD2 (6 bases). The germline CDR1 and CDR2 sequences are SGHNT and YYREEE (reference sequence). The V gene lost 0 bases and the J gene lost 7 bases, with 10 bases spanning the gap. The CDR3 contains 14 residues. Here the CDR3 reads CASSLDRRVGELFF. The DNA for the CDR3 is TGTGCCAGCAGCTTGGACAGGAGGGTCGGGGAGCTGTTTTTT. Full variable domain (rest looked up from reference TRBV5-4 and TRBJ2-2): ETGVTQSPTHLIKTRGQQVTLRCSSQSGHNTVSWYQQALGQGPQFIFQYYREEENGRGNFPPRFSGLQFPNYSSELNVNALELDDSALYLCASSLDRRVGELFFGEGSRLTVL.

This clonotype came up many times. The chain is built from TRBV10-3 and TRBJ2-7, with D possibly being TRBD1 (5 bases). V was pared by 8 bases and J by 4 bases, with 12 bases between. Germline V lookup: CDR1 ENHRY, CDR2 SYGVKD. The CDR3 spans 12 residues. The CDR3 region has the DNA TGTGCCATCGGGGCAACGGAGTACGAGCAGTACTTC. Translated, it gives CAIGATEYEQYF.

As for this clonotype: This may arise from a read error, as a much more abundant clone is one base away. The chain is built from TRBV20-1 and TRBJ1-1, with D perhaps TRBD1 (5 bases). The CDR3 covers 12 residues. Germline-derived CDR1 and CDR2 are DFQATT and SNEGSKA (reference sequence). V lost 4 bases and J lost 8, with 14 bases in between. CDR3 DNA: TGCAGTGCTACGGCAGGGAATGGAGAAGCTTTCTTT. This sequence encodes CSATAGNGEAFF.

As to this clonotype: This may be a read error, as it is one base from a much larger clone. The chain uses TRBV6-1 and TRBJ2-7; unclear D gene. CDR3 size: 14 residues. The germline CDR1 and CDR2 sequences are MNHNS and SASEGT. The CDR3 sequence is CASSANAVSHEQCF. CDR3 in DNA: TGTGCCAGCAGCGCGAATGCTGTTTCCCACGAGCAGTGCTTC.

This clonotype was detected ten times or more. The chain uses TRBV28 and TRBJ2-7; D might be TRBD2 (5 bases). CDR1 and CDR2 (germline): MDHEN, SYDVKM. V was cut by 6 bases and J by 5 bases, with 23 bases left in between. This CDR3 region has 16 residues. The CDR3, as DNA: TGTGCCAGCAGCCAGTTTTATGTGGCCGGGAAGGACGAGCAGTACTTC. Translation: CASSQFYVAGKDEQYF.

A note on this clonotype: Given a much more abundant clone one base away, this may be a read error. Because the CDR3's place on the DNA is in doubt, the DNA is left out and the CDR3 is given as listed by TCRdb. This sequence joins TRBV7-5 and TRBJ1-2. TRBV7-5 represents a pseudogene. A total of 19 residues make up the CDR3, ends included. CDR3 region: CTSVPETCLEVGKTYGYTF.

This clonotype was observed a handful of times. The V gene is TRBV13, the J gene TRBJ2-3; 13 nucleotides line up with TRBD2. The germline V gene encodes CDR1 PRHDT and CDR2 FYEKMQ (reference sequence). The CDR3 runs to 19 residues. J lost 6 bases, V lost 5 bases, and 17 bases had no gene match. The CDR3 DNA is TGTGCCAGCAGCCCCGGGGGTCCGACTAGCGGGGGGACGATGGATACGCAGTATTTT. Translating gives CASSPGGPTSGGTMDTQYF. Together with reference TRBV13 and TRBJ2-3, the CDR3 gives the full variable domain: AAGVIQSPRHLIKEKRETATLKCYPIPRHDTVYWYQQGPGQDPQFLISFYEKMQSDKGSIPDRFSAQQFSDYHSELNMSSLELGDSALYFCASSPGGPTSGGTMDTQYFGPGTRLTVL.

This clonotype was observed many times. CDR3 sequence: CSARMARGGSSNQPQHF. The CDR3 bases are TGCAGTGCTAGGATGGCCAGAGGCGGTTCGAGCAATCAGCCCCAGCATTTT. This chain connects TRBV20-1 to TRBJ1-5; D call uncertain. Trimming stripped 3 bases from V and 1 base from J, with 19 bases between. The CDR3 consists of 17 residues. Per germline, CDR1 DFQATT and CDR2 SNEGSKA (reference sequence).

In regard to this clonotype: With a much larger clone just one base away, this may be a read error. CDR3 nucleotides: TGTGCCAGCAGGTTTCCGGGGGGTGGTGAAGCTTTCTTT. It translates to CASRFPGGGEAFF. The chain links TRBV27 to TRBJ1-1; tentatively, D is TRBD1 (5 bases). The CDR3 extends over 13 amino acids. V was clipped by 6 bases and J by 7 bases, with 15 bases between them. CDR1 and CDR2 from the germline V gene are MNHEY and SMNVEV (reference sequence).